The entry below gives a single T cell receptor (beta chain) sequence along with its context. The antigen this receptor binds is unknown. This sequence may be a read error, since a much larger clone differs from it by one base. The CDR3 end shows no conserved phenylalanine or tryptophan, and so a read error is likely. Every patient had bone marrow sampled at the time of active disease. Ficoll-Hypaque density gradient centrifugation was used to isolate the bone marrow mononuclear cells. CD138-negative cells were obtained by negative selection after labeling with CD138 magnetic microbeads on a MACS separator, removing myeloma plasma cells. Flow cytometry on an Attune NxT with CD138 antibodies was used to check the purity of the isolated cells. Total RNA was extracted using TRIzol reagent and was quantified on a NanoDrop spectrophotometer. Paired RNA-seq and IR-seq were performed on each patient's CD138-negative bone marrow sample.

The CDR3 is 13 amino acids in total, end residues counted. Only the CDR3 DNA is retained, 39 bases long and in frame from the first base. V is shortened by 5 bases, J by 2 bases, and the region joining them spans 9 bases. The sample belongs to a study of read filtering for tumor transcriptome and immune sequencing (dated by TCRdb to about 2020). In the study overall: The cohort consisted of about 17 male and roughly 15 female patients, with a mean age of about 66 years and an age range of about 40 to 85. As a main aim, a read-filtering strategy for immune repertoire data was addressed, with the specific question being whether clonotypes supported by a single read should be removed. Using the same bone marrow samples, the study compared TCR repertoires obtained by targeted immune repertoire sequencing with those obtained by bulk whole-transcriptome sequencing. By revised international staging, 8 or 9 patients were R-ISS I, 16 were R-ISS II and 6 or 7 were R-ISS III. Whole-transcriptome libraries were prepared with the TruSeq RNA Access Library Prep Kit after DNase treatment. Per sample, about 4.05 to 10.27 million TCR-region mapped reads were obtained with IR-seq, compared with only 85 to 1273 with RNA-seq.

Starting from 350 to 450 ng RNA, TCR libraries were constructed with the Immunoverse kit using molecular barcoded adaptors that cover the alpha/delta and beta/gamma chains. TCR library preparation was performed with the same RNA that was used for transcriptome sequencing. TCR libraries were sequenced on an Illumina HiSeq 4000 with 2 x 150 cycles. In the paper's pipeline: MiXCR aligned TCR reads to human V, D, J and C references and assembled the aligned reads into CDR3 clonotypes, with quality filtering and error correction included. The tcR package in R was used to analyze clonotype counts and gene usage diversity. Raw mapping reads were checked after the RNA-seq reads had been mapped by STAR aligner version 2.5.3a onto the human GRCh37 genome. To test how sequencing depth affected the clonotypes detected, IR-seq fastq files were randomly downsampled with Seqtk 1.3. TCRdb passed the public sequencing reads through fastp at Q25 and MiXCR, retaining productive beta sequences. CDR3 protein duplicates are merged, each entry listing the most common genes and DNA. The V and J calls come from TCRdb's annotation, not from the publication. The sample has tens of thousands of distinct CDR3 sequences on record, roughly a fifth of them singletons. The top ten clonotypes cover over 13% of the sample.

General findings and caveats noted by the study authors: Rather than purified T cells, the sorted CD138-negative fraction was a mixed bone marrow immune population. Single-read clonotypes made up roughly four fifths of clonotypes but about 3.3% of total reads in IR-seq, and over 65% of clonotypes and 40% to 45% of reads in RNA-seq. The correlation between IR-seq and RNA-seq shared clonotype proportions was increased by removal of single-read clonotypes. Compared with RNA-seq, IR-seq captured clonotypes at much greater depth and more reliably, and a smaller IR-seq throughput was enough to identify most of the shared clonotypes.

The clonotype originates from a donor at least 40 years old with multiple myeloma. The sample was a population of CD138-negative cells sorted from bone marrow. The cell subset or site label for this specimen denotes: bone marrow mononuclear cells depleted of CD138+ plasma/myeloma cells by negative magnetic selection. Rearrangement joined TRBV12-3 or TRBV12-4 to TRBJ1-1; TRBD1 could be the D gene, as 6 bases match. The nucleotide sequence reads as follows: TGTGCCAGCAGTAGACAGGAAAACACTGAAGCTTTCCTT. This translates into CASSRQENTEAFL.